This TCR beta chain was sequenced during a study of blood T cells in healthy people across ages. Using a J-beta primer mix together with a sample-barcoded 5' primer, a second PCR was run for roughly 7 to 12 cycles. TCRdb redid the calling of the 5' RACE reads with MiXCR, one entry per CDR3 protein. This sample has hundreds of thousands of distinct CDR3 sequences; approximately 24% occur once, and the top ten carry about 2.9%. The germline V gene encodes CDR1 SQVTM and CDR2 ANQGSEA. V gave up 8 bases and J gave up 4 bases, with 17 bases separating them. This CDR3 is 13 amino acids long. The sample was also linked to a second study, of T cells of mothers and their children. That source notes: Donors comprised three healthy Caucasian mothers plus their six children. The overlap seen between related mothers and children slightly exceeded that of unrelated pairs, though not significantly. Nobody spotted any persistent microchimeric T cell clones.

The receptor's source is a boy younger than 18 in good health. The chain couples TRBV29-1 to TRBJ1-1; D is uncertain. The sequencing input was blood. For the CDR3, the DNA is TGCAGCTTCTTCGGGCAGAGTCCCACTGAAGCTTTCTTT. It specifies CSFFGQSPTEAFF.